The 30 T cell receptor beta chains below all came from one sample that was sequenced in a study of T cell responses to AZD1222 COVID-19 vaccine. Clones were sequenced by immunoSEQ multiplex PCR, and TCRdb holds only the in-frame ones, with some missing. The table lists some 180,000 clones, about 92% of them singletons, with approximately 1.3% in the top ten. The sequencing here drew on peripheral blood, taken on day 0 of AZD1222 vaccination. The source is an adult in good health.

This sequence joins TRBV7-8 and TRBJ2-2, with a tentative D call TRBD2 (5 bases). Germline-derived CDR1 and CDR2 are SGHVS and FQNEAQ. V was pared by 5 bases and J by 13 bases, with 20 bases between. This CDR3 is 14 amino acids long. The CDR3 DNA is TGTGCCAGCAGCAAGGCGTTGGAGGCGCGAGGGCTGTTTTTT. Amino acids: CASSKALEARGLFF.

This sequence joins TRBV9 and TRBJ1-2; TRBD1 aligns across 9 bases. V dropped 4 bases and J dropped 8; count of bases not matched to a gene: 6. Germline lookup yields CDR1 SGDLS and CDR2 YYNGEE. The CDR3 totals 13 residues. CDR3 bases: TGTGCCAGCAGCAAACAGGGGGCGGGAGGCTACACCTTC. This encodes CASSKQGAGGYTF.

V gene TRBV3-1 (or the pseudogene TRBV3-2) combines with J gene TRBJ2-5; unclear D gene. Trimming took off 1 base at V and 2 bases at J, with 8 bases between the two ends. The germline CDR1 and CDR2 sequences are LGHDT and YNNKEL (reference sequence). CDR3 size: 14 residues. The CDR3 reads CASSQAYPQETQYF. CDR3 nucleotides: TGTGCCAGCAGCCAAGCCTACCCTCAAGAGACCCAGTACTTC.

CDR3 region: CASSPQGNGELFF. The CDR3 DNA follows: TGTGCCAGCAGTCCGCAGGGTAACGGGGAGCTGTTTTTT. The chain joins TRBV6-2 or TRBV6-3 to TRBJ2-2; the D gene is possibly TRBD1 (5 bases). There are 13 residues in the CDR3. Per the germline V gene, CDR1 is MNHEY and CDR2 is SVGEGT. The ends were cut back, 5 bases at V and 7 bases at J, with 11 bases in the middle.

The rearrangement joins TRBV21-1 to TRBJ1-5. TRBV21-1 is reported as a pseudogene. This CDR3 comprises 13 residues. The CDR3 here is CASGKRPNQPQHF. CDR3 DNA sequence: TGTGCCAGCGGTAAACGGCCCAATCAGCCCCAGCATTTT.

This clone occurred once. The genes are TRBV27 and TRBJ2-7, with a possible D match to TRBD1 (5 bases). The CDR3 loop spans 11 amino acids. The germline V gene encodes CDR1 MNHEY and CDR2 SMNVEV (reference sequence). Trimming pared 5 bases from V and 6 bases from J, leaving 8 bases between. The CDR3 DNA sequence: TGTGCCAGCAGTAACACAGGCGAGCAGTACTTC. Residues: CASSNTGEQYF.

This chain's CDR3 is CASSSGTGRAEAFF. CDR3 DNA sequence: TGTGCCAGCAGTTCCGGGACAGGGAGGGCTGAAGCTTTCTTT. The V gene is TRBV6-5, the J gene TRBJ1-1; TRBD1 agrees at 9 bases. Germline CDR1 and CDR2: MNHEY and SVGAGI. This CDR3 has 14 amino acids. V lost 4 bases, J lost 6 bases, and 6 bases stayed unmatched.

The rearrangement links TRBV6-5 to TRBJ2-2; tentatively, D is TRBD2 (5 bases). This CDR3 has 16 amino acids. CDR1 is MNHEY and CDR2 is SVGAGI in the germline V gene. Trimming removed 0 bases from V and 6 bases from J, with 14 bases in between. The CDR3 sequence: CASSYSGSRVAGELFF. The CDR3 nucleotides are TGTGCCAGCAGTTACTCGGGTTCGAGGGTCGCCGGGGAGCTGTTTTTT.

The chain uses TRBV19 and TRBJ1-6; D may be TRBD1 (5 bases). The CDR3 is made up of 13 amino acids. With 6 bases removed from V and 9 bases from J, the gap between germline ends came to 12 bases. Germline V gives CDR1 LNHDA, CDR2 SQIVND (reference sequence). DNA for the CDR3: TGTGCCAGTAGCGGGGCAGACCCTTCACCCCTCCACTTT. This codes for CASSGADPSPLHF.

The CDR3 loop reads CASSKGTGVSSFYGYTF. DNA of the CDR3: TGTGCCAGTAGTAAGGGGACAGGCGTCAGTTCCTTTTATGGCTACACCTTC. The J gene is TRBJ1-2, the V gene TRBV19; 8 nucleotides match TRBD1. There are 17 residues in the CDR3. From germline, CDR1 is LNHDA and CDR2 SQIVND (reference sequence). J was trimmed by 5 bases and V by 4 bases; bases with no gene match: 15. The whole variable domain, filled in from reference TRBV19 and TRBJ1-2, reads DGGITQSPKYLFRKEGQNVTLSCEQNLNHDAMYWYRQDPGQGLRLIYYSQIVNDFQKGDIAEGYSVSREKKESFPLTVTSAQKNPTAFYLCASSKGTGVSSFYGYTFGSGTRLTVV.

The chain employs TRBV5-1 and TRBJ1-1; D unresolved. The V end was cut by 0 bases, the J end by 4 bases, with 10 bases between. Per germline, CDR1 SGHRS and CDR2 YFSETQ. CDR3 length: 14 residues. The CDR3 sequence is CASSLDPGSTEAFF. CDR3 sequence (DNA): TGCGCCAGCAGCTTGGATCCGGGAAGCACTGAAGCTTTCTTT.

The V gene is TRBV7-2, the J gene TRBJ2-2; 11 nucleotides align to TRBD2. Germline V gene lookup returns CDR1 SGHTA and CDR2 FQGNSA. V lost 2 bases, J lost 0 bases, and 5 bases stayed unmatched. This CDR3 is 18 amino acids long. CDR3 nucleotides: TGTGCCAGCAGCTTAAGGGGGACTAGCGGAACGAACACCGGGGAGCTGTTTTTT. Translated: CASSLRGTSGTNTGELFF.

The V call is TRBV2, the J call TRBJ2-7, with D perhaps being TRBD1 or TRBD2 (5 bases each). The length of the CDR3 is 14 residues. Germline CDR1 reads SNHLY; CDR2 reads FYNNEI. V was trimmed by 4 bases and J by 4 bases, leaving 14 bases between them. This chain's CDR3 is CASSARGTSYEQYF. DNA for the CDR3: TGTGCCAGCAGTGCTCGGGGCACGTCTTACGAGCAGTACTTC.

The V call is TRBV18, the J call TRBJ2-3; 8 positions agree with TRBD2. The V gene's germline CDR1 is KGHSH and CDR2 LQKENI. The CDR3 runs to 17 residues. With V trimmed by 4 bases and J by 0 bases, 9 bases remained unmatched. The chain's CDR3 is CASSHREIAGSTDTQYF. DNA of the CDR3: TGTGCCAGCTCACACAGGGAGATAGCGGGGAGCACAGATACGCAGTATTTT.

The chain combines TRBV5-6 with TRBJ1-6; weak D call: TRBD1 (6 bases). Germline V gene sequence: CDR1 SGHDT, CDR2 YYEEEE. V lost 0 bases, J lost 6 bases, and 16 bases lay in between. The CDR3 has 17 amino acids. This CDR3 is CASSLEVATGVNSPLHF. DNA for the CDR3: TGTGCCAGCAGCTTGGAGGTAGCGACAGGAGTTAATTCACCCCTCCACTTT.

This clone has just a few counts. The V call is TRBV5-8, the J call TRBJ1-6, with TRBD1 matching 9 bases. V lost 0 bases, J lost 9 bases, and 7 bases stayed unmatched. Germline values: CDR1 SGHTS, CDR2 YDEGEE. The CDR3 is 16 amino acids. The CDR3 region has the DNA TGTGCCAGCAGCTTGGGAGCGGGGACAGGGCCTTCACCCCTCCACTTT. Its translation: CASSLGAGTGPSPLHF.

The chain is built from TRBV5-1 and TRBJ2-7; possible D gene TRBD2, 7 bases. V was pared by 4 bases and J by 0 bases, with 11 bases between. The V gene's germline CDR1 is SGHRS and CDR2 YFSETQ. This CDR3 has 14 amino acids. The CDR3 DNA follows: TGCGCCAGCAGCGGCGGGGGCGGCTCCTACGAGCAGTACTTC. It is translated as CASSGGGGSYEQYF.

CDR3 nucleotide sequence: TGTGCCAGCAGTTATATTCCCGGACAAACGCACTACGAGCAGTACTTC. Encoded protein: CASSYIPGQTHYEQYF. The chain links TRBV6-6 to TRBJ2-7, with a tentative D call TRBD1 (5 bases). The germline CDR1 and CDR2 sequences are MNHNY and SVGAGI (reference sequence). Deletions cut 3 bases from V and 3 bases from J, with 18 bases between. The CDR3 length is 16 residues.

V and J are TRBV5-1 and TRBJ1-1, with D perhaps matching TRBD1 (5 bases). The germline V gene encodes CDR1 SGHRS and CDR2 YFSETQ. This CDR3 comprises 17 residues. V lost 4 bases and J 2 bases, leaving 21 bases between the germline ends. CDR3 region: CASSVSGTSGANTEAFF. In DNA, the CDR3 is TGCGCCAGCAGCGTATCCGGGACCTCCGGGGCCAACACTGAAGCTTTCTTT.

The V call is TRBV7-9, the J call TRBJ2-5; a possible D gene is TRBD1 (5 bases). The CDR3 runs to 13 residues. Deletions cut 5 bases from V and 1 base from J, with 8 bases between. Germline V gives CDR1 SEHNR, CDR2 FQNEAQ (reference sequence). This CDR3 reads CASSRQGQETQYF. Written as DNA, the CDR3 is TGTGCCAGCAGCCGCCAGGGCCAAGAGACCCAGTACTTC.

V usage is TRBV27 and J usage is TRBJ2-4, with D maybe TRBD2 (5 bases). V was cut by 7 bases and J by 7 bases, with 17 bases left in between. The CDR3 is made up of 14 amino acids. CDR1 and CDR2 (germline): MNHEY, SMNVEV (reference sequence). The CDR3 sequence: CASNPRESHNIQYF. The CDR3 DNA reads as TGTGCCAGCAATCCGAGGGAGTCCCATAACATTCAGTACTTC.

CDR3 region: CASSQDGTLNTGELFF. The CDR3 DNA is TGTGCCAGCAGCCAAGATGGGACACTGAACACCGGGGAGCTGTTTTTT. The V gene is TRBV3-1 (or the pseudogene TRBV3-2), the J gene TRBJ2-2; tentatively, D is TRBD1 (6 bases). V was cut by 0 bases and J by 1 base, with 9 bases left in between. Germline V gives CDR1 LGHDT, CDR2 YNNKEL (reference sequence). The CDR3 is made up of 16 amino acids.

This clone has just one count. V gene TRBV5-1 combines with J gene TRBJ1-2; possible D gene TRBD1, 6 bases. The CDR3 has 15 residues. The germline V gene encodes CDR1 SGHRS and CDR2 YFSETQ. The ends were cut back, 0 bases at V and 8 bases at J, with 17 bases in the middle. CDR3 nucleotides: TGCGCCAGCAGCTTGGATTATGGGGGGCTGCGAGGCTACACCTTC. It codes for CASSLDYGGLRGYTF.

To note about this clone: The same CDR3 is also encoded by other DNA sequences in this sample. The genes are TRBV6-9 and TRBJ2-7; the D gene is possibly TRBD1 (6 bases). The CDR3 sequence is 12 residues long. The V end was cut by 9 bases, the J end by 5 bases, with 14 bases between. The germline V gene encodes CDR1 MNHGY and CDR2 SVAAGI. The DNA for the CDR3 is TGTGCCAGACGGACAGCCGTCCACGAGCAGTACTTC. This codes for CARRTAVHEQYF.

This clone came up once. This rearrangement joins TRBV19 to TRBJ1-5; perhaps TRBD1 as D (6 bases). Germline-derived CDR1 and CDR2 are LNHDA and SQIVND (reference sequence). Trimming removed 6 bases at V and 5 bases at J, with 17 bases between. The CDR3 consists of 15 residues. CDR3 in amino acids: CASSAEGQTHQPQHF. CDR3 bases: TGTGCCAGTAGCGCAGAGGGACAAACTCATCAGCCCCAGCATTTT. Looking up the rest from reference TRBV19 and TRBJ1-5 gives the full variable domain: DGGITQSPKYLFRKEGQNVTLSCEQNLNHDAMYWYRQDPGQGLRLIYYSQIVNDFQKGDIAEGYSVSREKKESFPLTVTSAQKNPTAFYLCASSAEGQTHQPQHFGDGTRLSIL.

The chain employs TRBV5-1 and TRBJ1-5; D perhaps matches TRBD1 (6 bases). V lost 4 bases and J 3 bases, leaving 8 bases between the germline ends. The germline V gene has CDR1 SGHRS and CDR2 YFSETQ. This CDR3 has 13 residues. CDR3: CASSTGNNQPQHF. The CDR3 bases are TGCGCCAGCAGCACAGGGAACAATCAGCCCCAGCATTTT.

The chain combines TRBV5-8 with TRBJ1-1; D is undetermined. The germline gives CDR1 SGHTS, CDR2 YDEGEE. The V end lost 5 bases, the J end lost 3 bases, and 11 bases lay between the germline ends. The CDR3 extends over 13 amino acids. In DNA, the CDR3 is TGTGCCAGCAGTTCGACACTTTACACTGAAGCTTTCTTT. It yields the protein CASSSTLYTEAFF.

This clone was picked up one time. The rearrangement links TRBV9 to TRBJ1-5; a possible D gene is TRBD1 (5 bases). This CDR3 contains 15 residues. The V gene lost 1 base and the J gene lost 3 bases, with 11 bases spanning the gap. Germline assignment: CDR1 SGDLS and CDR2 YYNGEE. The CDR3 loop is CASSVTPGNNQPQHF. The CDR3, as DNA: TGTGCCAGCAGCGTAACCCCAGGGAACAATCAGCCCCAGCATTTT.

The rearrangement uses TRBV5-1 and TRBJ2-5; TRBD2 is a possible D gene (6 bases). The CDR3 spans 15 residues. V was cut by 0 bases and J by 5 bases, with 14 bases left in between. Germline-derived CDR1 and CDR2 are SGHRS and YFSETQ. Here the CDR3 reads CASSLEPSVPETQYF. The DNA for the CDR3 is TGCGCCAGCAGCTTGGAGCCTAGCGTGCCCGAGACCCAGTACTTC. Looking up the rest from reference TRBV5-1 and TRBJ2-5 gives the full variable domain: KAGVTQTPRYLIKTRGQQVTLSCSPISGHRSVSWYQQTPGQGLQFLFEYFSETQRNKGNFPGRFSGRQFSNSRSEMNVSTLELGDSALYLCASSLEPSVPETQYFGPGTRLLVL.

This clone was detected only a few times. This rearrangement joins TRBV21-1 to TRBJ1-6. TRBV21-1 is classified as a pseudogene. The CDR3 runs to 16 residues. CDR3 DNA sequence: TGTGCCAGCAGCAAAGTAAGTAGGGTGGGGGGGTCACCCCTCCACTTT. Its protein is CASSKVSRVGGSPLHF.